This is a list of T cell receptor beta chains from one sample in a study of T cell repertoires in cytomegalovirus infection. TCRdb called the reads again in MiXCR, with one record for every CDR3 protein. Found here are fewer than 900,000 distinct CDR3 sequences, roughly 28% of them singletons; the top ten hold around 12%. No antigen has been identified for these receptors. This material consisted of cultured CD8+ T cells from PBMCs, taken from culture after CMV antigen stimulation. Receptor source: a human donor in good health (CMV status not recorded). Some clones in this sample may be carry-over from other donors' samples. Each CDR3 is given with its conserved first and last residue. A D gene is named only where the DNA matches it firmly. Clone size is stated in some rows and not others, as once, few, many or a class when expanded.

abundance | j_gene | v_gene | d_gene | CDR3aa | CDR3nt
NA | TRBJ1-2 | TRBV18 | NA | CASSPERIMEYGYTF | TGTGCCAGCTCACCGGAGAGAATCATGGAGTATGGCTACACCTTC
many | TRBJ2-1 | TRBV7-9 | TRBD2 | CASSWRASGASNEQFF | TGTGCCAGCAGCTGGAGGGCTAGCGGGGCCTCTAATGAGCAGTTCTTC
NA | TRBJ2-1 | TRBV7-9 | TRBD2 | CASSLTSGGVNEQFF | TGTGCCAGCAGCTTGACTAGCGGGGGGGTTAATGAGCAGTTCTTC
NA | TRBJ1-1 | TRBV6-4 | NA | CASRTGGGDTEAFF | TGTGCCAGCAGGACCGGTGGGGGGGACACTGAAGCTTTCTTT
few | TRBJ2-1 | TRBV6-5 | NA | CASSYSGGPVHEQFF | TGTGCCAGCAGTTACTCGGGGGGGCCCGTTCATGAGCAGTTCTTC
NA | TRBJ2-7 | TRBV6-6 | TRBD1 | CASSHTGVYEQYF | TGTGCCAGCAGTCACACAGGGGTCTACGAGCAGTACTTC
few | TRBJ2-7 | TRBV4-1 | TRBD1 | CASSQVGQTTYEQYF | TGCGCCAGCAGCCAAGTGGGACAGACAACCTACGAGCAGTACTTC
NA | TRBJ2-7 | TRBV11-2 | NA | CASSLSGLFSYEQYF | TGTGCCAGCAGCTTATCCGGCCTATTCTCCTACGAGCAGTACTTC
NA | TRBJ2-1 | TRBV11-3 | TRBD2 | CASSMRTSGPQYNEQFF | TGTGCCAGCAGCATGAGGACTAGCGGGCCACAATACAATGAGCAGTTCTTC
NA | TRBJ2-2 | TRBV20-1 | NA | CSARSFVTGELFF | TGCAGTGCTAGATCTTTTGTCACCGGGGAGCTGTTTTTT
NA | TRBJ2-3 | TRBV24-1 | NA | CATSDVGGHRDTQYF | TGTGCCACCAGTGATGTAGGGGGGCACCGAGATACGCAGTATTTT
many | TRBJ2-3 | TRBV6-1 | TRBD2 | CASRGTSGSTDTQYF | TGTGCCAGCAGAGGGACTAGCGGGAGCACAGATACGCAGTATTTT
few | TRBJ2-5 | TRBV19 | NA | CASSILGLVETQYF | TGTGCCAGTAGTATACTAGGCCTTGTGGAGACCCAGTACTTC
many | TRBJ2-1 | TRBV12-3/TRBV12-4 | TRBD2 | CASSLGGGALNEQFF | TGTGCCAGCAGTTTAGGCGGGGGGGCCCTTAATGAGCAGTTCTTC
NA | TRBJ1-2 | TRBV12-3/TRBV12-4 | TRBD1 | CASSPGQGALGYTF | TGTGCCAGCAGTCCCGGACAGGGGGCGCTTGGCTACACCTTC
many | TRBJ2-1 | TRBV7-6 | NA | CASSFGGSYNEQFF | TGTGCCAGCAGCTTCGGGGGTTCCTACAATGAGCAGTTCTTC
few | TRBJ2-2 | TRBV4-1 | NA | CASSQQAAADTGELFF | TGCGCCAGCAGCCAACAGGCGGCGGCCGACACCGGGGAGCTGTTTTTT
few | TRBJ1-1 | TRBV19 | NA | CASSTTGWNTEAFF | TGTGCCAGTAGTACCACAGGGTGGAACACTGAAGCTTTCTTT
few | TRBJ2-7 | TRBV2 | NA | CASSEYVWGSYEQYF | TGTGCCAGCAGTGAATATGTGTGGGGATCCTACGAGCAGTACTTC
NA | TRBJ2-5 | TRBV13 | NA | CASSGQAGWRTQYF | TGTGCCAGCAGCGGCCAGGCGGGGTGGCGGACCCAGTACTTC
NA | TRBJ1-1 | TRBV18 | NA | CASSPPGNRYINTEAFF | TGTGCCAGCTCACCACCGGGAAACCGATATATTAACACTGAAGCTTTCTTT
many | TRBJ2-1 | TRBV7-6 | NA | CASSPTFPEEQFF | TGTGCCAGCAGCCCAACATTCCCCGAAGAGCAGTTCTTC
NA | TRBJ1-1 | TRBV15 | NA | CATRKGTEAFF | TGTGCCACCAGGAAGGGGACTGAAGCTTTCTTT
few | TRBJ1-5 | TRBV6-1 | NA | CASSEAAATAYSNQPQHF | TGTGCCAGCAGTGAAGCGGCAGCTACCGCATATAGCAATCAGCCCCAGCATTTT
NA | TRBJ2-7 | TRBV4-2 | TRBD2 | CASSQGWRTSGYEQYF | TGTGCCAGCAGCCAAGGTTGGCGGACTAGCGGCTACGAGCAGTACTTC
NA | TRBJ1-2 | TRBV12-5 | TRBD1 | CASGTGAYGYTF | TGTGCTAGTGGCACAGGGGCCTATGGCTACACCTTC
NA | TRBJ2-3 | TRBV28 | TRBD1 | CASSFSTGSQYF | TGTGCCAGCAGTTTCTCGACAGGGTCGCAGTATTTT
many | TRBJ2-5 | TRBV7-6 | NA | CASSRDRSRQETQYF | TGTGCCAGCAGCCGAGACAGGAGCCGCCAAGAGACCCAGTACTTC
many | TRBJ2-7 | TRBV7-6 | NA | CASSLLGIGYEQYF | TGTGCCAGCAGCTTACTGGGGATCGGGTACGAGCAGTACTTC
few | TRBJ2-2 | TRBV25-1 | NA | CASTAGGLGELFF | TGTGCCAGCACCGCAGGGGGGCTCGGGGAGCTGTTTTTT
few | TRBJ1-6 | TRBV7-6 | NA | CASSSPSVSYNSPLHF | TGTGCCAGCAGCTCCCCCTCCGTCTCCTATAATTCACCCCTCCACTTT
NA | TRBJ2-3 | TRBV28 | NA | CASSYWEDTQYF | TGTGCCAGCAGTTATTGGGAAGATACGCAGTATTTT
NA | TRBJ1-2 | TRBV5-4 | TRBD1 | CASGQGWTGSNYGYTF | TGTGCCAGCGGCCAGGGGTGGACAGGGTCTAACTATGGCTACACCTTC
once | TRBJ2-7 | TRBV29-1 | NA | CSVNRDGGSYEQYF | TGCAGCGTGAACCGGGACGGAGGTTCCTACGAGCAGTACTTC
NA | TRBJ2-4 | TRBV7-3 | TRBD1 | CASSTGQPYQYF | TGTGCCAGCAGCACGGGACAGCCTTACCAGTACTTC
few | TRBJ1-1 | TRBV7-8 | NA | CASSRGDGYTEAFF | TGTGCCAGCAGTCGGGGAGACGGGTACACTGAAGCTTTCTTT
NA | TRBJ2-3 | TRBV10-3 | NA | CAISPDGTDTQYF | TGTGCCATCAGCCCGGACGGCACAGATACGCAGTATTTT
NA | TRBJ2-5 | TRBV19 | NA | CASSFLGREKTQYF | TGTGCCAGTAGTTTTCTGGGACGAGAGAAAACCCAGTACTTC
NA | TRBJ2-2 | TRBV7-6 | NA | CASSLSVHRSTGELFF | TGTGCCAGCAGCTTATCAGTGCACAGGTCCACCGGGGAGCTGTTTTTT
many | TRBJ2-5 | TRBV7-2 | NA | CATTRPGLGETQYF | TGTGCCACTACCCGACCGGGGTTGGGGGAGACCCAGTACTTC
NA | TRBJ2-1 | TRBV19 | NA | CASSISGAPVGYYNEQFF | TGTGCCAGTAGTATCTCAGGGGCCCCCGTGGGTTACTACAATGAGCAGTTCTTC
few | TRBJ1-5 | TRBV20-1 | NA | CSASPPFDSNQPQHF | TGCAGTGCTAGTCCCCCTTTTGATAGCAATCAGCCCCAGCATTTT
many | TRBJ1-1 | TRBV11-3 | TRBD1 | CASSLGQGRDTEAFF | TGTGCCAGCAGCTTAGGACAGGGCAGAGACACTGAAGCTTTCTTT